This TCR beta chain was sequenced for a study of Graves' ophthalmopathy and Graves' hyperthyroidism. Other autoimmune diseases, uncontrolled infections, pregnancy and lactation each led to patient exclusion. Amplification targeted the TCR beta CDR3 regions, with RNA transcripts as the source material. After a first-round RT-PCR with HTBI primers, a second-round multiplex PCR was run. TCRdb reanalysed the multiplex PCR reads using MiXCR and keeps one entry per CDR3 protein. The sample lists about 480,000 distinct CDR3 sequences, about 15% occurring once. This clonotype was observed many times. What it recognizes is unknown. General study points: Most expanded thyroid clonotypes above 0.001 frequency also appeared in blood.

CDR3 length: 11 residues. Trimming shortened V by 2 bases and J by 7 bases, and 5 bases separated the two germline ends. Per germline, CDR1 KGHSH and CDR2 LQKENI. The V call is TRBV18, the J call TRBJ2-5, with D uncertain. Sequencing was carried out using blood. This TCR came from a woman aged 25 to 39 with Graves' ophthalmopathy. The DNA for the CDR3 is TGTGCCAGCTCACCATCGAGGACCCAGTACTTC. It specifies CASSPSRTQYF.